This entry is about one T cell receptor (beta chain). This clone occurred a few times. Its recognized antigen is unknown. The sample holds no much larger clone one base away, and base qualities are not on file. This entry belongs to a study of shared clonotypes between healthy human individuals (dated by TCRdb to about 2020). Describing the broader study: The cohort included three men and a couple of women between 18 and 49 years of age. The study deeply sequenced blood TCR repertoires of about five healthy adults to estimate repertoire size and the extent of clonotype sharing between individuals. Leukapheresis yielded between about 0.85 and 9 billion PBMCs per donor. For each donor, CD4 naive and CD4 memory were each given three plates, CD8 naive was given two plates, and CD8 memory was given one plate. To increase sequencing depth and limit assay-specific biases, TCR repertoire library preparation and sequencing were carried out by different laboratories using diverse techniques.

The germline V gene yields MDHEN for CDR1 and SYDVKM for CDR2. V is pruned by 6 bases and J by 7 bases, leaving 5 bases of the junction without a gene match. The CDR3 covers 12 residues, taking in both the cysteine and the phenylalanine. The entry retains the CDR3 DNA only, 36 bases that are in frame from base 1. Broader findings and caveats from the paper: Higher generation probabilities were observed for clonotypes shared by all four sorted-subset donors than for non-shared clonotypes. The genetic and exposure-history diversity represented was limited by the small number of donors. Pairwise subsampling led to the expectation that sequencing depth would affect the degree of clonotype sharing among donors. Estimated clonotype richness was generally larger for naive than for memory subsets. About 5% of naive CD4, approximately 3.7% of naive CD8, around 2.3% of memory CD4, and 0.35% to 0.4% of memory CD8 clonotypes were shared across several donors. Incomplete sequencing was indicated by rarefaction of sorted-subset datasets, despite the large sequencing depth. Sampling was limited to blood, and TCR repertoires in tissue likely differ from TCR repertoires in blood.

The donors were healthy, HIV-negative adults who had no recently reported acute infections or vaccinations. Every donor was a Caucasian adult residing in Nashville, Tennessee, USA. CD4+ T cells were enriched by magnetic negative selection; naive cells were then positively selected on CD45RA, and the negative fraction formed the memory subset. After blood collection by leukapheresis, PBMCs were isolated using Ficoll-Histopaque density gradient centrifugation and then cryopreserved in the vapor phase of liquid nitrogen. Purity and quantity of every magnetically sorted T cell population were checked by analytical flow cytometry. From each sorted fraction, genomic DNA was isolated and quantified by UV absorbance on a Nanodrop 2000c. TCR CDR3 regions were amplified from genomic DNA by multiplex PCR using the deep immunoSEQ assay. Extracted genomic DNA from each cell subset was distributed evenly across all wells of several immunoSEQ 96-well plates, and each plate was treated as a replicate. For sorted subsets, approximately 0.2 ug of genomic DNA, equivalent to some 30,000 T cell genomes, went into each replicate PCR. The purified libraries were quantified using a Qubit 3.0 fluorometer, sized with a Bioanalyzer 2100, and then quantified again using the KAPA Library Quantification kit. Every immunoSEQ 96-well plate was sequenced on a separate single-read 150-cycle Illumina NextSeq 550 flow cell. As for the authors' bioinformatics: Because only junctional sequences without quality scores were contained in the immunoSEQ output, filtering matching that applied to full-length reads could not be performed. Sequences were annotated with PyIR, a Python wrapper for IgBLAST v1.9, using IMGT germline references to assign V/J genes and CDR3. Any read was removed if the V/J assignment was weak (E-value above 1e-6), the CDR3 was missing, or the read contained stop codons, out-of-frame junctions, or ambiguous translated residues. V3J clonotypes were defined as sequences sharing an identical inferred V gene, J gene, and CDR3 amino acid sequence. Percentage overlap between repertoires was computed as shared unique clonotypes divided by the size of the smaller repertoire. RTK rarefaction, the Chao1 estimator, and Recon v2.1 estimates of unobserved clonotypes were used to assess repertoire richness. For all TCRbeta clonotypes obtained by the gDNA method from a few donors, generation probabilities were computed with OLGA. TCRdb re-hosts the immuneACCESS table, in-frame sequences only. Its copies lack some clones; in the studies checked, an unresolved V gene accounts for under half of them, and the cause for the rest is not known. Clonal size and the V and J genes are those of that table, whereas D and trimming came from the DNA. The table for this sample lists about 2.4 million clones; 90% to 95% of them were counted only once. Together, the top ten hold roughly 0.36% of the sample.

This clonotype originated in a young man in good health. Some clones in this sample may be carry-over from other donors' samples. The sample taken for sequencing was naive CD4+ T cells from PBMCs. The meaning of the sample's cell subset or site label: CD45RA+ positively selected. The chain is made from TRBV28 and TRBJ1-1; a stretch of 7 junction bases matches TRBD1. This receptor has the CDR3 CASRLNRGEAFF. The sequenced DNA: TGTGCCAGCAGATTAAACAGGGGTGAAGCTTTCTTT.